The next 3 T cell receptor beta chains were all read from a single sample in a study of T cell responses to AZD1222 COVID-19 vaccine. Assay: immunoSEQ multiplex PCR; the TCRdb copy retains only in-frame clones and omits some. The sample consists of more than 70,000 clones, 85% to 95% of them appearing once. The sample was peripheral blood, taken 28 days after the second AZD1222 dose. The origin of the receptors is an adult who received the AZD1222 COVID-19 vaccine.

This chain uses TRBV4-2 with TRBJ2-6; possibly TRBD2 for D (6 bases). The CDR3 is made up of 16 amino acids. V shed 0 bases and J shed 4 bases, with 10 bases lying between them. Germline V gene sequence: CDR1 LGHNA, CDR2 YNFKEQ. The CDR3 DNA sequence: TGTGCCAGCAGCCAAGATGGGAGGTCCGGGGCCAACGTCCTGACTTTC. This codes for CASSQDGRSGANVLTF.

V usage is TRBV11-2 and J usage is TRBJ1-1; D not certain. The CDR3 totals 15 residues. The germline gives CDR1 SGHAT, CDR2 FQNNGV. V lost 5 bases and J 4 bases, leaving 17 bases between the germline ends. This chain's CDR3 is CASSLMREGGTEAFF. The DNA for the CDR3 is TGTGCCAGCAGCCTGATGAGAGAGGGCGGCACTGAAGCTTTCTTT.

The chain links TRBV11-2 to TRBJ2-7; D tentatively fits TRBD1 or TRBD2 (6 bases each). CDR3 length: 16 amino acids. The V gene lost 0 bases and the J gene lost 2 bases, with 14 bases spanning the gap. Germline assignment: CDR1 SGHAT and CDR2 FQNNGV. This chain's CDR3 is CASSLDSGGTTYEQYF. DNA for the CDR3: TGTGCCAGCAGCTTAGATTCCGGGGGCACTACCTACGAGCAGTACTTC.